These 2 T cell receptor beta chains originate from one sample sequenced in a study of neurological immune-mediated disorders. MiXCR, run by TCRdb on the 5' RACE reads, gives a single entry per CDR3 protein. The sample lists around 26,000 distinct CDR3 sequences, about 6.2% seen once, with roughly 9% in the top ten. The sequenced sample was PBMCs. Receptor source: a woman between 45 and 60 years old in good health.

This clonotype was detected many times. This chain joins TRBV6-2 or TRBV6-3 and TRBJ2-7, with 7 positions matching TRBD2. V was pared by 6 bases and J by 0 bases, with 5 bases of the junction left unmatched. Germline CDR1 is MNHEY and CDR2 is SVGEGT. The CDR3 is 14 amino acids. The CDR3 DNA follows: TGTGCCAGCAGGACGGGGGGAAGCTCCTACGAGCAGTACTTC. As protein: CASRTGGSSYEQYF.

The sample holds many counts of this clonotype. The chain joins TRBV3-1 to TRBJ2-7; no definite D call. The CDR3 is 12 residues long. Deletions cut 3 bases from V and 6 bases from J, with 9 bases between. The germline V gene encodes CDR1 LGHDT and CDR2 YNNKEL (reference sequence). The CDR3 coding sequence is TGTGCCAGCAGCCAGGAAGGGTTCGAGCAGTACTTC. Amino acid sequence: CASSQEGFEQYF.